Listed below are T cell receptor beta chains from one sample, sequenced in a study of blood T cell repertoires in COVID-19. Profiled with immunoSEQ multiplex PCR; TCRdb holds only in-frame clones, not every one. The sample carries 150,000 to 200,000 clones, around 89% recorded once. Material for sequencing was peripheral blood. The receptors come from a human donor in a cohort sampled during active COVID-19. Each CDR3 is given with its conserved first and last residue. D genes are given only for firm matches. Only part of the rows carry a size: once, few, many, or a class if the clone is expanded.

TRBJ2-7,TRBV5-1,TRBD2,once,CASSPGGTGAYEQYF,TGCGCCAGCAGCCCCGGGGGGACGGGAGCCTACGAGCAGTACTTC
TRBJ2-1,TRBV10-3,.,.,CAISGQAAYNEQFF,TGTGCCATCAGTGGACAGGCGGCCTACAATGAGCAGTTCTTC
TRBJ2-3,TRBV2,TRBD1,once,CASQGTGGVNTQYF,TGTGCCAGCCAGGGGACAGGGGGTGTGAATACGCAGTATTTT
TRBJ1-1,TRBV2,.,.,CASGLLGMNTEAFF,TGTGCCAGCGGGCTGCTTGGAATGAACACTGAAGCTTTCTTT
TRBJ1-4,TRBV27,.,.,CASRTSGGANEKLFF,TGTGCCAGCAGGACCAGTGGGGGGGCTAATGAAAAACTGTTTTTT
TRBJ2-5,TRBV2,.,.,CASSDSLGQKRTQYF,TGTGCCAGCAGTGATTCCCTGGGACAAAAACGGACCCAGTACTTC
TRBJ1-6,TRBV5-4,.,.,CASSLGTAAGAYNSPLHF,TGTGCCAGCAGCTTGGGGACAGCCGCCGGCGCCTATAATTCACCCCTCCACTTT
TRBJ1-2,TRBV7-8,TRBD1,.,CASSLSGDRGRLNYGYTF,TGTGCCAGCTCACTTTCCGGGGACAGGGGGAGATTAAACTATGGCTACACCTTC
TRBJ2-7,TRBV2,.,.,CASSGEDEQYF,TGTGCCAGCAGCGGGGAAGACGAGCAGTACTTC
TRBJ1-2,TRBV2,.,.,CASSVGRWGGYTF,TGTGCCAGCAGTGTGGGGCGGTGGGGAGGCTACACCTTC
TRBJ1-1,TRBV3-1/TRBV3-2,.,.,CASSQRTANTEAFF,TGTGCCAGCAGCCAAAGGACAGCGAACACTGAAGCTTTCTTT
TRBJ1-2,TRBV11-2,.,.,CASSPRGGSGYTF,TGTGCCAGCAGTCCCCGGGGAGGAAGTGGCTACACCTTC
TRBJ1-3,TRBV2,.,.,CASQLEGSGNTIYF,TGTGCCAGCCAGTTGGAGGGCTCTGGAAACACCATATATTTT
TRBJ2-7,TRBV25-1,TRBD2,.,CASSEFERGPTYEQYF,TGTGCCAGCAGTGAATTTGAGCGGGGGCCCACCTACGAGCAGTACTTC
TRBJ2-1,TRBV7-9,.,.,CASSLGRGLYNEQFF,TGTGCCAGCAGCTTAGGGAGGGGTTTGTACAATGAGCAGTTCTTC
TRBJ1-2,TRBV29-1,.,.,CSVDPLRWGRSTGYTF,TGCAGCGTTGACCCCCTACGGTGGGGGCGAAGTACTGGCTACACCTTC
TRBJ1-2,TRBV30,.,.,CAWTGTTVGYTF,TGTGCCTGGACCGGAACGACAGTCGGCTACACCTTC
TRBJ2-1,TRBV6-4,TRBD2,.,CASSDVWSGRPQEQFF,TGTGCCAGCAGTGACGTTTGGAGCGGGAGGCCCCAAGAGCAGTTCTTC
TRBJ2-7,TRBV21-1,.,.,CASPNRGSYEQYF,TGTGCCAGCCCCAACAGGGGATCCTACGAGCAGTACTTC
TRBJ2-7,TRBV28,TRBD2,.,CASSTHSGRGSYEQYF,TGTGCCAGCAGTACCCATAGCGGGAGGGGCTCCTACGAGCAGTACTTC
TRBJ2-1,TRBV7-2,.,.,CASSQRQGAGGGHNEQFF,TGTGCCAGCAGCCAAAGACAGGGCGCGGGGGGTGGCCACAATGAGCAGTTCTTC
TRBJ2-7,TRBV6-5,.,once,CATSRGYEQYF,TGTGCTACCTCCAGGGGCTACGAGCAGTACTTC
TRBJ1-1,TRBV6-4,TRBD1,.,CASSDSAAGGKSTEAFF,TGTGCCAGCAGTGACTCGGCGGCAGGGGGGAAGAGCACTGAAGCTTTCTTT
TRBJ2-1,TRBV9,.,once,CASSVEVGPIYNEQFF,TGTGCCAGCAGCGTAGAGGTGGGCCCGATCTACAATGAGCAGTTCTTC
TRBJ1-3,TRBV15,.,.,CATSRPREGDGNTIYF,TGTGCCACCAGCAGACCACGAGAGGGGGATGGAAACACCATATATTTT
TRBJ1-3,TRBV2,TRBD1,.,CASSATGAGNTIYF,TGTGCCAGCAGTGCGACAGGGGCTGGAAACACCATATATTTT
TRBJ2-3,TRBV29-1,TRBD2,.,CSVEDLKGRGATDTQYF,TGCAGCGTTGAAGATCTGAAAGGGAGGGGTGCCACAGATACGCAGTATTTT
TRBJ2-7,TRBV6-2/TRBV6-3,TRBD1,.,CASSSRTGGYEQYF,TGTGCCAGCAGTTCAAGGACAGGGGGCTACGAGCAGTACTTC